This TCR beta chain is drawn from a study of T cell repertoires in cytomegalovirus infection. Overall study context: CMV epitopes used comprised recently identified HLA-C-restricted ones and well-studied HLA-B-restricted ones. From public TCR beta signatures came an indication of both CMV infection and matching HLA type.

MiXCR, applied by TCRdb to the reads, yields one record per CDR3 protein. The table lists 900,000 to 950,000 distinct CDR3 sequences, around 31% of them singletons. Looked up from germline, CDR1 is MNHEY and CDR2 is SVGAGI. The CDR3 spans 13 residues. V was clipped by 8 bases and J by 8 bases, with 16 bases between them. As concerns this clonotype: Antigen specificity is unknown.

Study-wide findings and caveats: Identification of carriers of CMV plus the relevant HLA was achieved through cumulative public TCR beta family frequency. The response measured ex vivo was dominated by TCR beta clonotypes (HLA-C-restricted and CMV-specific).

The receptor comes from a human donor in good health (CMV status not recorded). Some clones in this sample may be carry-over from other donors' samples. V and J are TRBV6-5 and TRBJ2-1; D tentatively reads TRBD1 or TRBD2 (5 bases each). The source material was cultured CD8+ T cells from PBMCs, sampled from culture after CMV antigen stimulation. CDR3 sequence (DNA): TGTGCCAGCGGCCGGGACCCGAGGGATGAGCAGTTCTTC. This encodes CASGRDPRDEQFF.